What follows is one T cell receptor (beta chain) and its context. Its antigen is not known. The CDR3 has 14 residues. Germline V gives CDR1 SQVTM, CDR2 ANQGSEA. The V segment lost 3 bases and the J segment 0 bases; nucleotides outside the gene matches: 4. Generated by immunoSEQ multiplex PCR, the TCRdb table keeps only in-frame clones and is missing some. The sample shows roughly 330,000 clones, 75% to 90% of them seen only once. This record belongs to a study of cytomegalovirus exposure and HLA in healthy donors. Overall study findings and caveats: Altogether, 150 to 200 TCR beta chains were recorded as cytomegalovirus-associated.

This sequence was found in a young woman in good health and CMV-seropositive. The V gene is TRBV29-1, the J gene TRBJ2-5; 7 positions match TRBD1. The sequenced material came from PBMCs. The CDR3 sequence is CSVEGQKYQETQYF. DNA of the CDR3: TGCAGCGTTGAGGGACAGAAGTACCAAGAGACCCAGTACTTC.